The 13 T cell receptor beta chains below were found in one sample sequenced in a study of control samples from healthy donors and cancer patients. Assay: immunoSEQ multiplex PCR; the TCRdb copy retains only in-frame clones and omits some. Of roughly 170,000 clones listed, roughly 92% are singletons. Sample: blood. These receptors were taken from a young woman in good health.

This chain connects TRBV27 to TRBJ2-2; D could derive from TRBD1 or TRBD2 (5 bases each). The CDR3 spans 15 residues. Germline V gives CDR1 MNHEY, CDR2 SMNVEV (reference sequence). Deletions cut 5 bases from V and 4 bases from J, with 14 bases between. This CDR3 is CASSRGPRGTGELFF. For the CDR3, the DNA is TGTGCCAGCAGTCGTGGCCCGAGGGGCACCGGGGAGCTGTTTTTT.

This clone was found once. The rearrangement links TRBV6-2 or TRBV6-3 to TRBJ2-5, with D possibly matching TRBD1 (7 bases). The CDR3 consists of 15 residues. V lost 5 bases to trimming and J lost 4 bases, with 17 bases between them. CDR1 and CDR2 from the germline V gene are MNHEY and SVGEGT. The CDR3 sequence: CASSRQGGAAETQYF. CDR3 nucleotide sequence: TGTGCCAGCAGTCGACAGGGAGGCGCGGCAGAGACCCAGTACTTC.

The chain couples TRBV5-1 to TRBJ2-1; possibly TRBD2 for D (6 bases). The V gene lost 4 bases and the J gene lost 4 bases, with 15 bases spanning the gap. This CDR3 has 15 amino acids. In germline, CDR1 is SGHRS, CDR2 YFSETQ. The CDR3 loop reads CASSPTSVGYNEQFF. In DNA, the CDR3 is TGCGCCAGCAGCCCGACTAGTGTAGGGTACAATGAGCAGTTCTTC.

The chain carries TRBV15 and TRBJ1-2, with 9 nucleotides matching TRBD1. V lost 3 bases and J lost 3; bases outside the gene matches: 11. There are 17 residues in the CDR3. Germline CDR1 and CDR2: LNHNV and YYDKDF (reference sequence). In DNA form, the CDR3 reads TGTGCCACCAGCAGCGTTACAGGGACAGGGAAACACTATGGCTACACCTTC. This translates into CATSSVTGTGKHYGYTF.

The CDR3 reads CASTYPGERDEAFF. The CDR3, as DNA: TGTGCCAGCACCTACCCGGGGGAACGGGATGAAGCTTTCTTT. The chain employs TRBV28 and TRBJ1-1, with D maybe TRBD1 (5 bases). Germline CDR1 MDHEN, CDR2 SYDVKM. V lost 7 bases and J 7 bases, leaving 19 bases between the germline ends. The CDR3 covers 14 residues.

The chain employs TRBV5-3 and TRBJ1-1; D not certain. TRBV5-3 is noted as an ORF with a role that remains uncertain. The V gene lost 3 bases and the J gene lost 3 bases, with 15 bases spanning the gap. The CDR3 sequence is 15 residues long. Here the CDR3 reads CARSSCNLRYTEAFF. As DNA, the CDR3 is TGTGCCAGAAGCTCGTGTAATCTGCGGTACACTGAAGCTTTCTTT.

This chain joins TRBV24-1 and TRBJ2-2, with 15 bases that match TRBD2. Looked up from germline, CDR1 is KGHDR and CDR2 is SFDVKD. CDR3 size: 20 residues. V lost 3 bases to trimming and J lost 4 bases; unmatched junction nucleotides: 11. CDR3 amino acids: CATSDPSGTSGGTFTGELFF. CDR3 nucleotides: TGTGCCACCAGTGATCCGTCCGGGACTAGCGGGGGGACGTTCACCGGGGAGCTGTTTTTT.

V is TRBV7-9 and J is TRBJ1-1, with D unresolved. The germline V gene has CDR1 SEHNR and CDR2 FQNEAQ (reference sequence). V dropped 6 bases and J dropped 4 bases, with 9 bases sitting between them. The length of the CDR3 is 12 residues. CDR3 region: CASRSTGTEAFF. CDR3 in DNA: TGTGCCAGCAGGTCAACGGGCACTGAAGCTTTCTTT. Based on the CDR3 plus reference TRBV7-9 and TRBJ1-1, the full variable domain is DTGVSQNPRHKITKRGQNVTFRCDPISEHNRLYWYRQTLGQGPEFLTYFQNEAQLEKSRLLSDRFSAERPKGSFSTLEIQRTEQGDSAMYLCASRSTGTEAFFGQGTRLTVV.

CDR3 sequence reads: CASSLWADQETQYF. The DNA for the CDR3 is TGTGCCAGCAGTTTATGGGCGGATCAAGAGACCCAGTACTTC. The chain couples TRBV27 to TRBJ2-5; D not resolved. CDR3 length: 14 residues. V was trimmed by 1 base and J by 2 bases, leaving 8 bases between them. From germline, CDR1 is MNHEY and CDR2 SMNVEV (reference sequence).

The count of this clone is one. V usage is TRBV25-1 and J usage is TRBJ2-7; 8 nucleotides agree with TRBD1. The CDR3 has 13 residues. Germline-derived CDR1 and CDR2 are MGHDK and SYGVNS. With V trimmed by 7 bases and J by 1 base, 3 bases remained unmatched. CDR3 in DNA: TGTGCCAGCATAGGGACAGGTTCCTACGAGCAGTACTTC. It specifies CASIGTGSYEQYF.

This clone was seen only once. The chain employs TRBV11-2 and TRBJ2-5, with D perhaps TRBD1 (6 bases). The V gene lost 5 bases and the J gene lost 4 bases, with 11 bases spanning the gap. Germline V gene lookup returns CDR1 SGHAT and CDR2 FQNNGV. CDR3 length equals 13 residues. The CDR3 region is CASSQDRLETQYF. In nucleotides, the CDR3 is TGTGCCAGCAGCCAAGACAGGCTAGAGACCCAGTACTTC.

The chain couples TRBV12-3 or TRBV12-4 to TRBJ1-1; the D is unclear. The CDR3 totals 11 residues. Trimming took 5 bases from V and 11 from J, leaving 12 bases between them. CDR3 DNA sequence: TGTGCCAGCAGTCCGGAGGGTGGGGCTTTCTTT. The encoded protein is CASSPEGGAFF.

The gene calls are TRBV3-1 (or the pseudogene TRBV3-2) and TRBJ1-5; possible D gene TRBD1, 5 bases. The CDR3 extends over 16 amino acids. Trimming took off 4 bases at V and 0 bases at J, with 13 bases between the two ends. Germline-derived CDR1 and CDR2 are LGHDT and YNNKEL (reference sequence). The CDR3 loop reads CASSPEGRVSNQPQHF. The CDR3 DNA sequence: TGTGCCAGCAGCCCCGAAGGCAGGGTTAGCAATCAGCCCCAGCATTTT.